This T cell receptor beta chain originates from a study of technical replicates of blood from a handful of donors. Sequencing used immunoSEQ multiplex PCR; TCRdb keeps in-frame clones, though not all of them. Among about 75,000 clones listed, 91% were seen once. CDR3 length: 17 residues. The sequence came from a human donor in good health. Some clones in this sample may be carry-over from other donors' samples. Sequenced sample: T cells isolated from PBMCs. The chain has TRBV12-1 and TRBJ2-3; the table assigns TRBD2, which was not confirmed against the DNA. TRBV12-1 is deemed a pseudogene. CDR3 residues: CASSSLTSAFYRDTQYF. The CDR3 DNA reads as TGTGCCAGCAGCTCACTCACTAGCGCCTTTTACCGGGATACGCAGTATTTT.